A single sample gave rise to the 13 T cell receptor beta chains below, sequenced in a study of blood T cell repertoires in COVID-19 (dated by TCRdb to the early 2020s). The receptor library was made with the immunoSEQ multiplex PCR assay. The immuneACCESS repertoire file appears here via TCRdb, limited to in-frame rearrangements. These files lack a portion of the clones; in checked studies, under half of the deficit traces to unresolved V genes, and the cause of the others is not known. The sample data list fewer than 65,000 clones, and 70% to 90% of these were observed just once. Approximately 1.5% of the sample goes to the ten largest clones. Material: peripheral blood. Every receptor here comes from a man aged 55 to 70 with acute or convalescent COVID-19.

V is TRBV19 and J is TRBJ2-3; 9 nucleotides align to TRBD1. V lost 1 base and J lost 1; bases outside the gene matches: 6. This CDR3 has 17 amino acids. The germline CDR1 and CDR2 sequences are LNHDA and SQIVND (reference sequence). The DNA for the CDR3 is TGTGCCAGTAGTATAGGGACAGGGGTCGTGGGCACAGATACGCAGTATTTT. Encoded protein: CASSIGTGVVGTDTQYF. The full variable domain, in which reference TRBV19 and TRBJ2-3 provide the parts outside the CDR3, is DGGITQSPKYLFRKEGQNVTLSCEQNLNHDAMYWYRQDPGQGLRLIYYSQIVNDFQKGDIAEGYSVSREKKESFPLTVTSAQKNPTAFYLCASSIGTGVVGTDTQYFGPGTRLTVL.

V gene TRBV2 combines with J gene TRBJ2-5, with 10 bases lining up with TRBD1. This CDR3 has 14 amino acids. Germline V lookup: CDR1 SNHLY, CDR2 FYNNEI. J gave up 4 bases and V 6 bases, and 5 bases lay outside the gene matches. The CDR3 reads CASSADRGRETQYF. DNA of the CDR3: TGTGCCAGCAGCGCAGACAGGGGGCGAGAGACCCAGTACTTC.

The chain combines TRBV10-3 with TRBJ1-1; 10 bases are shared with TRBD1. V dropped 7 bases and J dropped 6; count of bases not matched to a gene: 11. The CDR3 consists of 15 residues. Germline V gene data show CDR1 as ENHRY and CDR2 as SYGVKD. CDR3 residues: CAITPNRDRGSEAFF. The DNA for the CDR3 is TGTGCCATCACCCCCAACCGGGACAGGGGCTCTGAAGCTTTCTTT.

The rearrangement links TRBV29-1 to TRBJ2-1; 7 bases align to TRBD2. The CDR3 has 14 residues. The J segment lost 0 bases and the V segment lost 7 bases, leaving 6 bases of the junction unmatched. Germline lookup yields CDR1 SQVTM and CDR2 ANQGSEA. The DNA for the CDR3 is TGCAGCGCTGGGGGGGGATCCTCCTACAATGAGCAGTTCTTC. Residues: CSAGGGSSYNEQFF.

The chain joins TRBV5-8 to TRBJ2-1, with 7 bases aligning to TRBD1. The germline V gene has CDR1 SGHTS and CDR2 YDEGEE. This CDR3 is built from 15 residues. V gave up 0 bases and J gave up 8 bases; unmatched junction bases: 8. CDR3 sequence (DNA): TGTGCCAGCAGCTTGGGACAGGGCCTTTGGGATGAGCAGTTCTTC. It is translated as CASSLGQGLWDEQFF.

This clone has only one observation. This chain joins TRBV18 and TRBJ2-1; the D is unclear. The germline V and J ends were trimmed by 0 bases and 12 bases, with 9 bases remaining between them. CDR1 and CDR2 from the germline V gene are KGHSH and LQKENI. The CDR3 has 12 residues. CDR3 DNA: TGTGCCAGCTCACCACCGAATCGGGTGCAGTTCTTC. Translated, it gives CASSPPNRVQFF.

The chain employs TRBV7-2 and TRBJ1-6; a possible D gene is TRBD1 (6 bases). Trimming cost V 5 bases and J 0 bases, with 14 bases left between them. Germline V gene data show CDR1 as SGHTA and CDR2 as FQGNSA. CDR3 length: 17 residues. The CDR3 sequence is CASSTRAGVSYNSPLHF. The CDR3 DNA reads TGTGCCAGCAGCACCAGGGCAGGGGTCTCCTATAATTCACCCCTCCACTTT.

The chain carries TRBV12-3 or TRBV12-4 and TRBJ2-7, with TRBD1 as a possible D gene (6 bases). The V end was cut by 3 bases, the J end by 3 bases, with 9 bases between. The CDR3 covers 13 residues. The CDR3 here is CASSFDRFYEQYF. The CDR3 coding sequence is TGTGCCAGCAGTTTCGACAGGTTCTACGAGCAGTACTTC.

This clone has a handful of counts. This chain uses TRBV2 with TRBJ2-2, with D possibly being TRBD1 (5 bases). CDR1 and CDR2 (germline): SNHLY, FYNNEI. The CDR3 sequence is 14 residues long. Trimming took off 6 bases at V and 3 bases at J, with 11 bases between the two ends. CDR3 sequence: CASRTRQYTGELFF. CDR3 nucleotides: TGTGCCAGCAGGACCAGACAGTACACCGGGGAGCTGTTTTTT.

This rearrangement joins TRBV7-9 to TRBJ2-6; no definite D call. The CDR3 spans 17 residues. Trimming removed 1 base from V and 0 bases from J, with 10 bases in between. Germline CDR1 reads SEHNR; CDR2 reads FQNEAQ (reference sequence). The CDR3 DNA reads TGTGCCAGCAGCTTAGTCTCGCAGTTCTCTGGGGCCAACGTCCTGACTTTC. It is translated as CASSLVSQFSGANVLTF. The full variable domain, in which reference TRBV7-9 and TRBJ2-6 provide the parts outside the CDR3, is DTGVSQNPRHKITKRGQNVTFRCDPISEHNRLYWYRQTLGQGPEFLTYFQNEAQLEKSRLLSDRFSAERPKGSFSTLEIQRTEQGDSAMYLCASSLVSQFSGANVLTFGAGSRLTVL.

CDR3 residues: CASSPTTSGGARRTDTQYF. The CDR3 DNA is TGTGCCAGTAGTCCCACGACTAGCGGGGGGGCACGCCGAACAGATACGCAGTATTTT. V is TRBV19 and J is TRBJ2-3; the match to TRBD2 covers 14 bases. CDR3 size: 19 residues. The J segment lost 3 bases and the V segment lost 5 bases, leaving 13 bases of the junction unmatched. The V gene's germline CDR1 is LNHDA and CDR2 SQIVND (reference sequence).

This clone showed up just a few times. The gene calls are TRBV12-5 and TRBJ1-4, with 7 nucleotides matching TRBD1. Trimming at V came to 6 bases and at J to 7 bases, leaving 8 bases not matched to a gene. The germline CDR1 and CDR2 sequences are LGHNT and FRNRAP. This CDR3 is 14 amino acids long. The CDR3 sequence is CASGVDRLSEKLFF. CDR3 in DNA: TGTGCTAGTGGGGTGGACAGGCTTAGTGAAAAACTGTTTTTT.

The chain carries TRBV19 and TRBJ2-2; tentative D call: TRBD2 (5 bases). The CDR3 length is 14 residues. Germline V gene sequence: CDR1 LNHDA, CDR2 SQIVND (reference sequence). V was shortened by 6 bases and J by 0 bases, with 8 bases between the two germline ends. DNA for the CDR3: TGTGCCAGTAGGGGAGCGGCGAACACCGGGGAGCTGTTTTTT. Protein sequence: CASRGAANTGELFF. Full variable domain (outside the CDR3, taken from reference TRBV19 and TRBJ2-2): DGGITQSPKYLFRKEGQNVTLSCEQNLNHDAMYWYRQDPGQGLRLIYYSQIVNDFQKGDIAEGYSVSREKKESFPLTVTSAQKNPTAFYLCASRGAANTGELFFGEGSRLTVL.